The 15 T cell receptor beta chains presented below share a single source sample, sequenced in a study of blood T cell repertoires in COVID-19. Generated by immunoSEQ multiplex PCR, the TCRdb table keeps only in-frame clones and is missing some. The sample lists 200,000 to 300,000 clones; more than 75% were seen once. The sample taken for sequencing was peripheral blood. The receptors originated from a woman in her sixties or seventies with active or convalescent COVID-19.

This rearrangement joins TRBV6-1 to TRBJ1-6; a weak D match, TRBD1 (5 bases). Germline CDR1 and CDR2: MNHNS and SASEGT. The CDR3 sequence is 19 residues long. V lost 4 bases, J lost 2 bases, and 21 bases lay in between. The CDR3 DNA reads TGTGCCAGCAGTGGAAGGGGTGACGGCGCCTCCACCTATAATTCACCCCTCCACTTT. It yields the protein CASSGRGDGASTYNSPLHF.

This clone has just a few counts. This rearrangement joins TRBV6-5 to TRBJ2-3; 10 nucleotides line up with TRBD1. The CDR3 sequence is 15 residues long. V lost 6 bases and J lost 4; bases outside the gene matches: 7. Germline V gene lookup returns CDR1 MNHEY and CDR2 SVGAGI. CDR3 nucleotides: TGTGCCAGCAGCCCCGACAGGGGGCGGGCAGATACGCAGTATTTT. This translates into CASSPDRGRADTQYF.

The J gene is TRBJ2-3, the V gene TRBV27; tentative D call: TRBD2 (7 bases). The CDR3 is 16 residues long. Deletions cut 6 bases from V and 0 bases from J, with 16 bases between. Germline values: CDR1 MNHEY, CDR2 SMNVEV (reference sequence). CDR3 amino acids: CASRGRGRGSTDTQYF. Written as DNA, the CDR3 is TGTGCCAGCAGGGGGCGGGGGCGGGGGAGCACAGATACGCAGTATTTT.

In DNA form, the CDR3 reads TGCGCCAGCAGCCAAGCGGGGACTAGCGGGGGGGCCCCACAAGAGACCCAGTACTTC. It translates to CASSQAGTSGGAPQETQYF. The gene calls are TRBV4-1 and TRBJ2-5; TRBD2 matches at 16 bases. CDR1 and CDR2 from the germline V gene are MGHRA and YSYEKL. The V gene end was trimmed by 1 base and the J gene end by 2 bases; junction bases not matched to a gene: 7. The CDR3 totals 19 residues.

CDR3 region: CASRAGTGGSGNTIYF. The CDR3 nucleotides are TGTGCCAGCAGAGCCGGGACAGGGGGCTCTGGAAACACCATATATTTT. The gene calls are TRBV7-9 and TRBJ1-3, with 11 bases fitting TRBD1. In germline, CDR1 is SEHNR, CDR2 FQNEAQ (reference sequence). Losses at the gene ends were 6 bases for V and 0 bases for J; bases not matched to a gene: 4. The CDR3 is 16 residues long.

The chain combines TRBV7-2 with TRBJ2-5; 9 nucleotides align to TRBD2. Trimming took 1 base from V and 4 from J; bases not matched to a gene: 16. Germline V gene lookup returns CDR1 SGHTA and CDR2 FQGNSA. CDR3 length: 19 residues. As DNA, the CDR3 is TGTGCCAGCAGCTTAGGGGTCAAGCGGGGGGAAAATTTTTCAGAGACCCAGTACTTC. It codes for CASSLGVKRGENFSETQYF.

This sequence joins TRBV29-1 and TRBJ2-7; D possibly corresponds to TRBD2 (6 bases). From germline, CDR1 is SQVTM and CDR2 ANQGSEA. The CDR3 covers 14 residues. The chain's CDR3 is CRIPGGNPSYEQYF. CDR3 bases: TGCAGGATCCCCGGGGGTAACCCCTCCTACGAGCAGTACTTC.

The chain carries TRBV5-1 and TRBJ2-7; 12 nucleotides match TRBD2. Looked up from germline, CDR1 is SGHRS and CDR2 is YFSETQ. Germline trimming cut 4 bases from V and 3 bases from J; bases unmatched to any gene: 8. The CDR3 extends over 16 amino acids. CDR3 protein: CASSPGLAGGRYEQYF. CDR3 bases: TGCGCCAGCAGCCCCGGGCTAGCGGGGGGGCGCTACGAGCAGTACTTC. The entire variable domain, with the rest obtained from reference TRBV5-1 and TRBJ2-7, is as follows: KAGVTQTPRYLIKTRGQQVTLSCSPISGHRSVSWYQQTPGQGLQFLFEYFSETQRNKGNFPGRFSGRQFSNSRSEMNVSTLELGDSALYLCASSPGLAGGRYEQYFGPGTRLTVT.

The chain employs TRBV7-3 and TRBJ2-3, with D perhaps TRBD1 (6 bases). CDR1 SGHTA and CDR2 FQGTGA come from the germline V gene. The CDR3 runs to 16 residues. V shed 4 bases and J shed 2 bases, with 16 bases lying between them. The CDR3 DNA sequence: TGTGCCAGCAGCTCGGGACACTCCCCCAACACAGATACGCAGTATTTT. Amino acids: CASSSGHSPNTDTQYF.

The chain recombines TRBV18 with TRBJ2-1, with 8 nucleotides matching TRBD1. The J segment lost 5 bases and the V segment lost 6 bases, leaving 9 bases of the junction unmatched. Germline V gives CDR1 KGHSH, CDR2 LQKENI. The CDR3 contains 15 residues. The CDR3 DNA reads as TGTGCCAGCTCGTACCGGGACAGGCCTGACAATGAGCAGTTCTTC. This encodes CASSYRDRPDNEQFF.

The sample holds one count of this clone. The rearrangement joins TRBV3-1 (or the pseudogene TRBV3-2) to TRBJ1-4, with D possibly TRBD1 on 5 matching bases. The CDR3 covers 16 residues. V lost 0 bases, J lost 4 bases, and 12 bases lay in between. Germline values: CDR1 LGHDT, CDR2 YNNKEL (reference sequence). The CDR3 sequence: CASSQDRGNRNEKLFF. The CDR3, as DNA: TGTGCCAGCAGCCAAGATCGGGGGAACCGTAATGAAAAACTGTTTTTT.

The chain has TRBV10-3 and TRBJ2-7; 10 bases are shared with TRBD2. J lost 2 bases, V lost 6 bases, and 7 bases had no gene match. CDR1 is ENHRY and CDR2 is SYGVKD in the germline V gene. The CDR3 sequence is 15 residues long. CDR3 in DNA: TGTGCCATCAGACCCGGGACTAGCGAGCCCTACGAGCAGTACTTC. Amino acids: CAIRPGTSEPYEQYF.

The chain uses TRBV5-8 and TRBJ1-2, with 11 bases matching TRBD1. Per the germline V gene, CDR1 is SGHTS and CDR2 is YDEGEE. V lost 8 bases to trimming and J lost 5 bases; unmatched junction nucleotides: 8. The CDR3 has 14 amino acids. The CDR3 DNA follows: TGTGCCAGGGGCGCGGACAGGGGGCTATATGGCTACACCTTC. Amino acids: CARGADRGLYGYTF. Filled out from reference TRBV5-8 and TRBJ1-2, the complete variable domain reads EAGVTQSPTHLIKTRGQQATLRCSPISGHTSVYWYQQALGLGLQFLLWYDEGEERNRGNFPPRFSGRQFPNYSSELNVNALELEDSALYLCARGADRGLYGYTFGSGTRLTVV.

The V gene is TRBV2, the J gene TRBJ2-1, with 7 bases lining up with TRBD1. Germline CDR1 SNHLY, CDR2 FYNNEI. Trimming cost V 7 bases and J 1 base; bases outside gene matches: 7. The CDR3 extends over 15 amino acids. The CDR3: CASNRGRQSYNEQFF. DNA for the CDR3: TGTGCCAGCAACAGGGGCCGACAGTCCTACAATGAGCAGTTCTTC.

The gene calls are TRBV6-1 and TRBJ1-3; maybe TRBD1 (5 bases). V lost 2 bases and J lost 0, with 14 bases in between. This CDR3 is built from 17 residues. CDR1 is MNHNS and CDR2 is SASEGT in the germline V gene. Here the CDR3 reads CASSENRIQSSGNTIYF. DNA for the CDR3: TGTGCCAGCAGTGAAAACAGGATCCAGAGCTCTGGAAACACCATATATTTT.